This TCR beta chain was recovered during a study of a mutant IDH1 vaccine in newly diagnosed glioma. Sequenced by immunoSEQ multiplex PCR; TCRdb stores in-frame clones only, minus some. The table shows about 64,000 clones, with about 88% occurring only once. Worth noting for this clone: As yet, its antigen is unknown.

Stated time point: week 23, last vaccination. With topical imiquimod, each dose of the vaccine consisted of 300 ug of mutant IDH1 20-mer peptide. The CDR3 has 15 amino acids. Germline CDR1 and CDR2: MRHNA and SNTAGT. V lost 3 bases, J lost 2 bases, and 2 bases stayed unmatched. The chain combines TRBV6-4 with TRBJ2-3; 10 nucleotides align to TRBD2. Sequences were derived from PBMCs, sampled from a glioma patient whose treatment included an IDH1 peptide vaccine. The receptor's source is a man aged 25 to 40 with glioma. DNA for the CDR3: TGTGCCAGCAGTGAAGCGGGGGGGACCACAGATACGCAGTATTTT. Its protein is CASSEAGGTTDTQYF.